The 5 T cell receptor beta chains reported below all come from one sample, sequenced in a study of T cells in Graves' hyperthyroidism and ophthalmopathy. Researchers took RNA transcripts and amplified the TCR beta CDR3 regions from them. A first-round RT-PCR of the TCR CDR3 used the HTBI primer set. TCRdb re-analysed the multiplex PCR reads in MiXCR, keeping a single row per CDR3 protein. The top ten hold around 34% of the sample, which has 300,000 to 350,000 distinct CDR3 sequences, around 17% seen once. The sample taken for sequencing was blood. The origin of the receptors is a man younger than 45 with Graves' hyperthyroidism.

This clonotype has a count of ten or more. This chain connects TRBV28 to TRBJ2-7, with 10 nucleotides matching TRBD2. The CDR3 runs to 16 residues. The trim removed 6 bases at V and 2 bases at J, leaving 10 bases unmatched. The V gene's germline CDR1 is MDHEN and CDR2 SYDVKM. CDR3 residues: CASSSTSGALTYEQYF. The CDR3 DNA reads TGTGCCAGCAGCTCCACTAGCGGGGCTCTTACCTACGAGCAGTACTTC.

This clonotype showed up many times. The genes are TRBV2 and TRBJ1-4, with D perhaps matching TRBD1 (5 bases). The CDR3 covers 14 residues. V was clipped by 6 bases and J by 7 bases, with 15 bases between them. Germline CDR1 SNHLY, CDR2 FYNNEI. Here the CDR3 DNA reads TGTGCCAGCAGCCCCCTGGGGGAAAGTGAAAAACTGTTTTTT. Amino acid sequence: CASSPLGESEKLFF.

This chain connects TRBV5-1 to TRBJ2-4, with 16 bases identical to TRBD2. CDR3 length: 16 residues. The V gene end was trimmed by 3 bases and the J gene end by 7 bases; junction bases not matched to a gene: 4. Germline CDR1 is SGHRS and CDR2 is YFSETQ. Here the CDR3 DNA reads TGCGCCAGCAGCTCGGGACTAGCGGGAGGGGTCAACATTCAGTACTTC. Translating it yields CASSSGLAGGVNIQYF.

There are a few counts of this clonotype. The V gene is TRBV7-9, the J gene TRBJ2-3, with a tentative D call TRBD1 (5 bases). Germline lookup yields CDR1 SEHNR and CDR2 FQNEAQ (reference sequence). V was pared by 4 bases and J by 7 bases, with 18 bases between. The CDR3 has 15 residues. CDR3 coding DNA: TGTGCCAGCAGCTCCGGCCAGGGCCAGGTGAATACGCAGTATTTT. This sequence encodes CASSSGQGQVNTQYF.

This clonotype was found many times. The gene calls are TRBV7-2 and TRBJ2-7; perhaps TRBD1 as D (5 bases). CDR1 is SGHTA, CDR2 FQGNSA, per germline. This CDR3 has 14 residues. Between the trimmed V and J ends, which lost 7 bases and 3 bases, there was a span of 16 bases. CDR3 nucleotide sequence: TGTGCCAGCACCCTCCGTGAAGGGGACTACGAGCAGTACTTC. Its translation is CASTLREGDYEQYF.